These 10 T cell receptor beta chains share one sample of origin, sequenced in a study of CD8 T cells in Susac syndrome. RNA amounts of roughly 0.45 to 1 ug underwent reverse transcription with random hexamers. TCRdb re-called the immunoSEQ multiplex PCR reads with MiXCR, one entry per CDR3 protein. The table has roughly 200,000 distinct CDR3 sequences, more than 85% seen once. Sequenced material: CD4+ T cells from PBMCs. The source of these receptors is a human donor with multiple sclerosis.

This sequence joins TRBV30 and TRBJ1-1; TRBD1 matches 7 bases. Germline CDR1 GTSNPN, CDR2 SVGIG (reference sequence). J was trimmed by 0 bases and V by 2 bases; bases with no gene match: 3. CDR3 length: 14 amino acids. The CDR3 reads CAWSRDSLNTEAFF. The CDR3 coding sequence is TGTGCCTGGAGTCGGGACAGTCTGAACACTGAAGCTTTCTTT.

This clonotype was detected once. The chain carries TRBV3-1 and TRBJ2-3, with D possibly matching TRBD1 (6 bases). Germline V gene sequence: CDR1 LGHDT, CDR2 YNNKEL (reference sequence). This CDR3 region has 17 residues. V shed 3 bases and J shed 4 bases, with 20 bases lying between them. The CDR3 reads CASSQAPLGEGADTQYF. The CDR3 coding sequence is TGTGCCAGCAGCCAGGCCCCCTTGGGTGAGGGGGCAGATACGCAGTATTTT.

The rearrangement uses TRBV29-1 and TRBJ1-2; D may be TRBD1 (6 bases). Germline CDR1 is SQVTM and CDR2 is ANQGSEA. This CDR3 region has 12 residues. Trimming pared 6 bases from V and 6 bases from J, leaving 14 bases between. As DNA, the CDR3 is TGCAGCGTGCGAACAGGGTCAGATGGCTACACCTTC. It yields the protein CSVRTGSDGYTF.

V usage is TRBV29-1 and J usage is TRBJ2-2, with D uncertain. This CDR3 is 14 amino acids long. V lost 5 bases to trimming and J lost 0 bases, with 10 bases between them. CDR1 is SQVTM, CDR2 ANQGSEA, per germline. The CDR3 region is CSVTWSTNTGELFF. The DNA of the CDR3 is TGCAGCGTTACTTGGTCTACGAACACCGGGGAGCTGTTTTTT.

V gene TRBV19 combines with J gene TRBJ1-5; D is possibly TRBD1 (6 bases). Germline lookup yields CDR1 LNHDA and CDR2 SQIVND (reference sequence). The CDR3 covers 17 residues. Trimming removed 6 bases at V and 0 bases at J, with 18 bases between. CDR3 in amino acids: CASSLESGTYSNQPQHF. CDR3 coding DNA: TGTGCCAGTAGCCTTGAATCCGGGACATATAGCAATCAGCCCCAGCATTTT.

The rearrangement links TRBV24-1 to TRBJ1-2; TRBD1 might be the D (5 bases). Trimming pared 9 bases from V and 8 bases from J, leaving 21 bases between. Germline V gives CDR1 KGHDR, CDR2 SFDVKD. There are 14 residues in the CDR3. The CDR3 protein is CATVAAGPIGGYTF. The CDR3 DNA sequence: TGTGCCACCGTGGCGGCAGGGCCGATTGGCGGCTACACCTTC.

V gene TRBV3-1 combines with J gene TRBJ2-7, with 11 nucleotides matching TRBD1. Looked up from germline, CDR1 is LGHDT and CDR2 is YNNKEL (reference sequence). V lost 1 base to trimming and J lost 4 bases; unmatched junction nucleotides: 9. This CDR3 spans 17 amino acids. The CDR3 loop is CASSQGIPGQGVYEQYF. The CDR3 coding sequence is TGTGCCAGCAGCCAAGGGATCCCGGGACAGGGGGTTTACGAGCAGTACTTC.

The chain links TRBV2 to TRBJ1-5, with 10 bases lining up with TRBD1. The length of the CDR3 is 15 residues. Germline CDR1 reads SNHLY; CDR2 reads FYNNEI. V lost 5 bases and J lost 5; bases outside the gene matches: 6. CDR3 in DNA: TGTGCCAGCAGTCCGGGACAGGGGTTCCATCAGCCCCAGCATTTT. Its translation: CASSPGQGFHQPQHF. Complete variable domain (other parts from reference TRBV2 and TRBJ1-5): EPEVTQTPSHQVTQMGQEVILRCVPISNHLYFYWYRQILGQKVEFLVSFYNNEISEKSEIFDDQFSVERPDGSNFTLKIRSTKLEDSAMYFCASSPGQGFHQPQHFGDGTRLSIL.

V usage is TRBV6-5 and J usage is TRBJ2-3, with a weak D call TRBD2 (7 bases). CDR1 is MNHEY and CDR2 is SVGAGI in the germline V gene. Trimming shortened V by 4 bases and J by 4 bases, and 18 bases separated the two germline ends. The CDR3 length is 16 residues. The CDR3 is CASSSRYRGAADTQYF. The CDR3 DNA sequence: TGTGCCAGCAGTTCTCGATATCGGGGGGCGGCAGATACGCAGTATTTT.

The CDR3 reads CASSRGGRDYGYTF. CDR3 nucleotides: TGTGCCAGCAGCCGCGGAGGCAGGGACTATGGCTACACCTTC. The chain has TRBV3-1 and TRBJ1-2; D perhaps matches TRBD1 (5 bases). Germline V gene lookup returns CDR1 LGHDT and CDR2 YNNKEL (reference sequence). The V end was cut by 4 bases, the J end by 3 bases, with 12 bases between. The CDR3 totals 14 residues.